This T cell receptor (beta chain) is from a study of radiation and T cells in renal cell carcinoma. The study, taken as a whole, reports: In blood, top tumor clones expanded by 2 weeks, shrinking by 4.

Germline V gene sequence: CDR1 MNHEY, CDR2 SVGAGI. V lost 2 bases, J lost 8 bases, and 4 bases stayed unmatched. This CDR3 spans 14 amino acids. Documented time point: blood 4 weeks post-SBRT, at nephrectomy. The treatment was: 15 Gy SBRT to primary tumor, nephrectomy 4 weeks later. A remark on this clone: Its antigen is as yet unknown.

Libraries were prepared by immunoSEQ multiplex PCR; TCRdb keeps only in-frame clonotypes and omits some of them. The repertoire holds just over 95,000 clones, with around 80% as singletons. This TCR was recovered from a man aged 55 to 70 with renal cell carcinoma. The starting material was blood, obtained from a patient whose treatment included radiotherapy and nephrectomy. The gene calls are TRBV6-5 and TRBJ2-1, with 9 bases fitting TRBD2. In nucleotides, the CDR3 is TGTGCCAGCAGTTACGGGACTAGCTTCGATGAGCAGTTCTTC. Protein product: CASSYGTSFDEQFF.